The 21 T cell receptor beta chains in this list originate from one sample, sequenced in a study of PD-1 blockade in classical Hodgkin lymphoma. TCRdb's table, derived via immunoSEQ multiplex PCR, lists solely in-frame clones and lacks some. The sample contains tens of thousands of clones, 90% of which appear only once. Sample time point: cycle 4 day 1 (C4D1), after 6 weeks of nivolumab. With no exception, relapse followed autologous stem cell transplantation in all patients, and brentuximab vedotin exposure varied. The sample consisted of peripheral blood mononuclear cells (PBMCs), taken before the fourth cycle of nivolumab. The receptors stem from a human donor with classical Hodgkin lymphoma.

This clone was seen a single time. The chain combines TRBV5-1 with TRBJ1-2, with D possibly being TRBD1 (5 bases). Germline CDR1 reads SGHRS; CDR2 reads YFSETQ. The CDR3 totals 13 residues. The V end lost 5 bases, the J end lost 3 bases, and 11 bases lay between the germline ends. This CDR3 is CASSSDSHYGYTF. For the CDR3, the DNA is TGCGCCAGCAGTTCCGACAGCCACTATGGCTACACCTTC.

CDR3 sequence reads: CTSSPGAILWRGTQETQYF. In nucleotides, the CDR3 is TGCACCAGCAGCCCGGGGGCCATATTGTGGCGGGGGACCCAAGAGACCCAGTACTTC. The V call is TRBV1, the J call TRBJ2-5; the table's D call, TRBD2, was not checked against the DNA. TRBV1 is recorded as a pseudogene. The CDR3 totals 19 residues.

This clone has just a few counts. The chain recombines TRBV7-9 with TRBJ1-1; D is uncertain. The germline CDR1 and CDR2 sequences are SEHNR and FQNEAQ (reference sequence). Trimming took 2 bases from V and 7 from J, leaving 14 bases between them. The CDR3 length is 14 residues. CDR3 sequence reads: CASSLRSLDGEAFF. The CDR3 region has the DNA TGTGCCAGCAGCTTAAGAAGCTTGGACGGTGAAGCTTTCTTT.

The chain joins TRBV27 to TRBJ1-1; D is unclear. The germline V gene has CDR1 MNHEY and CDR2 SMNVEV (reference sequence). Trimming removed 7 bases at V and 1 base at J, with 13 bases between. The CDR3 is 14 amino acids. This chain's CDR3 is CASTLGFGNTEAFF. CDR3 sequence (DNA): TGTGCCAGCACCCTCGGATTCGGGAACACTGAAGCTTTCTTT.

This chain links TRBV5-4 with TRBJ2-3; the D is unclear. Germline V gene data show CDR1 as SGHNT and CDR2 as YYREEE (reference sequence). This CDR3 comprises 17 residues. Trimming took off 0 bases at V and 1 base at J, with 15 bases between the two ends. Here the CDR3 reads CASSLDSRSLGTDTQYF. The CDR3 DNA sequence: TGTGCCAGCAGCTTGGACTCTAGGTCCCTTGGCACAGATACGCAGTATTTT.

The chain recombines TRBV6-5 with TRBJ2-1; D unclear. The V end lost 0 bases, the J end lost 8 bases, and 14 bases lay between the germline ends. CDR3 length: 15 amino acids. Germline CDR1 MNHEY, CDR2 SVGAGI. The DNA of the CDR3 is TGTGCCAGCAGTTACTCCGGACCGGTAAGCGATGAGCAGTTCTTC. This encodes CASSYSGPVSDEQFF.

V gene TRBV25-1 combines with J gene TRBJ2-7, with 7 bases fitting TRBD1. This CDR3 has 14 residues. Per germline, CDR1 MGHDK and CDR2 SYGVNS. J gave up 0 bases and V 3 bases, and 2 bases lay outside the gene matches. The CDR3 sequence is CASSDWDSSYEQYF. CDR3 sequence (DNA): TGTGCCAGCAGTGATTGGGACAGCTCCTACGAGCAGTACTTC.

With respect to this clone: The junction does not match germline at one end; this may be a read error. The V call is TRBV4-3, the J call TRBJ1-3, with D uncertain. There are 14 residues in the CDR3. The germline CDR1 and CDR2 sequences are LGHNA and YSLEER. The CDR3 here is CAGSQGNSGNTIYF. The CDR3 coding sequence is TGCGCCGGCAGCCAAGGAAACTCTGGAAACACCATATATTTT.

The genes are TRBV5-1 and TRBJ2-7, with 7 bases aligning to TRBD1. Trimming took 2 bases from V and 2 from J; bases not matched to a gene: 7. Germline V CDR1 and CDR2: SGHRS, YFSETQ. CDR3 length: 15 residues. The CDR3 DNA reads as TGCGCCAGCAGCTTTGGGGGACAGTCACCCTACGAGCAGTACTTC. It encodes CASSFGGQSPYEQYF.

The chain is built from TRBV4-2 and TRBJ1-4; D is undetermined. This CDR3 comprises 15 residues. The V end was cut by 4 bases, the J end by 1 base, with 10 bases between. Germline CDR1 is LGHNA and CDR2 is YNFKEQ. The DNA of the CDR3 is TGTGCCAGCAGCCCCATCGATGGAACTAATGAAAAACTGTTTTTT. This sequence encodes CASSPIDGTNEKLFF.

The chain employs TRBV28 and TRBJ2-3; 11 nucleotides line up with TRBD1. The CDR3 runs 20 residues. J was trimmed by 0 bases and V by 5 bases; bases with no gene match: 16. Germline-derived CDR1 and CDR2 are MDHEN and SYDVKM. The CDR3 DNA reads TGTGCCAGCAGTGCCGGACAGGGGGCGATTACACCCCTTAGCACAGATACGCAGTATTTT. Translating gives CASSAGQGAITPLSTDTQYF.

The CDR3 protein is CATSSRGVSNQPQHF. In DNA, the CDR3 is TGTGCCACCAGCTCCAGGGGCGTGAGCAATCAGCCCCAGCATTTT. The chain couples TRBV15 to TRBJ1-5, with D tentatively TRBD1 (6 bases). Trimming took 5 bases from V and 1 from J, leaving 12 bases between them. The CDR3 has 15 amino acids. Per germline, CDR1 LNHNV and CDR2 YYDKDF (reference sequence). Together with reference TRBV15 and TRBJ1-5, the CDR3 gives the full variable domain: DAMVIQNPRYQVTQFGKPVTLSCSQTLNHNVMYWYQQKSSQAPKLLFHYYDKDFNNEADTPDNFQSRRPNTSFCFLDIRSPGLGDTAMYLCATSSRGVSNQPQHFGDGTRLSIL.

The V and J genes are TRBV5-6 and TRBJ2-7; D may match TRBD1 or TRBD2 (5 bases each). V was shortened by 2 bases and J by 5 bases, with 14 bases between the two germline ends. Germline V lookup: CDR1 SGHDT, CDR2 YYEEEE. This CDR3 is 14 amino acids long. CDR3 residues: CASSFGTSVNEQYF. CDR3 in DNA: TGTGCCAGCAGCTTTGGGACCTCAGTCAACGAGCAGTACTTC.

V usage is TRBV29-1 and J usage is TRBJ2-7; TRBD1 matches 10 bases. This CDR3 contains 13 residues. CDR1 SQVTM and CDR2 ANQGSEA come from the germline V gene. V lost 8 bases, J lost 6 bases, and 10 bases stayed unmatched. The CDR3, as DNA: TGCAGCATTAGGACAGGGGGTCTAGGCGAGCAGTACTTC. It translates to CSIRTGGLGEQYF.

The V and J genes are TRBV12-2 and TRBJ1-5; whether TRBD1, the table's D call, matches the DNA was not checked. TRBV12-2 is designated a pseudogene. The CDR3 consists of 17 residues. CDR3 sequence: CASRLVSARAGNQPQHF. DNA of the CDR3: TGTGCAAGTCGCTTAGTCAGTGCCAGGGCTGGGAATCAGCCCCAGCATTTT.

CDR3 in DNA: TGTGCCAGCAGTTGGGGACAGTACAATGAGCAGTTCTTC. The encoded protein is CASSWGQYNEQFF. The rearrangement uses TRBV27 and TRBJ2-1, with 7 bases aligning to TRBD1. The CDR3 has 13 amino acids. CDR1 and CDR2 (germline): MNHEY, SMNVEV (reference sequence). The junction had 1 base not matched to a gene; V was cut back by 4 bases and J by 4 bases.

The chain links TRBV6-6 to TRBJ1-1; D may be TRBD1 (5 bases). The germline V and J ends were trimmed by 10 bases and 10 bases, with 19 bases remaining between them. CDR3 size: 12 residues. Germline values: CDR1 MNHNY, CDR2 SVGAGI (reference sequence). The CDR3 DNA follows: TGTGCCATCAGGGACGGTCGGAGCTCAGCTTTCTTT. This translates into CAIRDGRSSAFF.

The chain has TRBV2 and TRBJ1-2; TRBD1 is a possible D gene (5 bases). The V end lost 8 bases, the J end lost 7 bases, and 20 bases lay between the germline ends. From germline, CDR1 is SNHLY and CDR2 FYNNEI. This CDR3 spans 14 amino acids. CDR3 nucleotide sequence: TGTGCCAGCCTGGCCGGGACCAAGGTGGCTGGCTACACCTTC. It is translated as CASLAGTKVAGYTF.

The CDR3 spells CASSFATGGISYEQYF. The CDR3 nucleotides are TGTGCCAGCAGTTTTGCGACAGGGGGCATCTCCTACGAGCAGTACTTC. V and J are TRBV27 and TRBJ2-7; 10 nucleotides match TRBD1. With 3 bases clipped from V and 0 bases from J, the junction kept 5 bases outside the gene matches. CDR1 and CDR2 from the germline V gene are MNHEY and SMNVEV (reference sequence). This CDR3 has 16 amino acids.

The V gene is TRBV19, the J gene TRBJ2-3; unclear D gene. V shed 4 bases and J shed 3 bases, with 8 bases lying between them. The CDR3 is 13 residues long. Germline CDR1 and CDR2: LNHDA and SQIVND (reference sequence). CDR3 amino acids: CASSTPETDTQYF. CDR3 bases: TGTGCCAGTAGTACCCCCGAAACAGATACGCAGTATTTT.

The rearrangement uses TRBV18 and TRBJ1-5; tentative D call: TRBD1 (5 bases). The V end was cut by 1 base, the J end by 3 bases, with 10 bases between. The CDR3 is 15 amino acids. Germline lookup yields CDR1 KGHSH and CDR2 LQKENI. The CDR3 here is CASSPLIGTNQPQHF. The DNA for the CDR3 is TGTGCCAGCTCACCACTCATAGGGACCAATCAGCCCCAGCATTTT.